The clone carrying this TCR beta chain was detected ten times or more. Its target is not known. Among all donors, each was a healthy Caucasian. The sample comes from a study of identical twins. Study-wide points: Findings came from cross-sectional statistics, without long-term follow-up of donors. The more abundant beta clonotypes in cord blood had fewer insertions, and memory repertoires did not show this.

The ends were cut back, 5 bases at V and 1 base at J, with 9 bases in the middle. This CDR3 has 13 residues. CDR1 SGHRS and CDR2 YFSETQ come from the germline V gene. With template switching, a universal primer site was added, and the cDNA carried unique molecular identifiers. One entry per CDR3 protein, called by TCRdb with MiXCR from the 5' RACE reads. The repertoire holds hundreds of thousands of distinct CDR3 sequences, with about 9.4% as singletons. The same sample was also used in a study of yellow fever vaccine responses in identical twins.

Sequencing was done on a sample of PBMCs. V gene TRBV5-1 combines with J gene TRBJ2-5, with D perhaps matching TRBD1 or TRBD2 (5 bases each). The sequence was collected from a woman between 18 and 29 years old in good health. CDR3 in amino acids: CASRWGTQETQYF. The CDR3 DNA is TGCGCCAGCAGATGGGGGACCCAAGAGACCCAGTACTTC.